This TCR beta chain was sequenced for a study of shared clonotypes between healthy human individuals. The protocol was immunoSEQ multiplex PCR, while the TCRdb copy is restricted to in-frame clones and leaves out a portion. Here the sample spans under 550,000 clones, almost 97% being singletons. The TCR comes from a woman aged 25 to 39 in good health. The sequenced material came from naive CD4+ T cells sorted from blood. Subset given: CD45RA+ positively selected.

The CDR3 DNA is TGTGCCACCGGACAACAGGGTTACGAGCAGTACTTC. Amino acid sequence: CATGQQGYEQYF. The V gene is TRBV10-3, the J gene TRBJ2-7, with a weak D call TRBD1 (6 bases). This CDR3 spans 12 amino acids. Germline CDR1 and CDR2: ENHRY and SYGVKD. V dropped 10 bases and J dropped 4 bases, with 14 bases sitting between them.